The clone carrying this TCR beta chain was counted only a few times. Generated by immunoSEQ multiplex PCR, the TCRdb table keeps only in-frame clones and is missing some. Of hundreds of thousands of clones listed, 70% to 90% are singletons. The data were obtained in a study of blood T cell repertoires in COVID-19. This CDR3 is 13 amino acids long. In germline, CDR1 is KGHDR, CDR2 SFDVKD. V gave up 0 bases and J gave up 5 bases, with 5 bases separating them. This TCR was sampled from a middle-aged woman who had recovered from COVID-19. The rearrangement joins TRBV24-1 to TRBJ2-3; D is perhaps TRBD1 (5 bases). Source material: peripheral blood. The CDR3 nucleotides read TGTGCCACCAGTGATTTGGGACAAGATACGCAGTATTTT. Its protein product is CATSDLGQDTQYF.